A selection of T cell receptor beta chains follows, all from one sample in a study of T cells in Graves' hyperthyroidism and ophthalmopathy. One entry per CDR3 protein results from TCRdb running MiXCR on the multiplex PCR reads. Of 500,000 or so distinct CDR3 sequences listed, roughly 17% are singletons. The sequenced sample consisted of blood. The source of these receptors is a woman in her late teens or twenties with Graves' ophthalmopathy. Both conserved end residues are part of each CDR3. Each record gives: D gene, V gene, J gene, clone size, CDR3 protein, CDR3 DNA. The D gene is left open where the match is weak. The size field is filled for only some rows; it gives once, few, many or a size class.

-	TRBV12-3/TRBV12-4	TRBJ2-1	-	CASNPRGGLTQFF	TGTGCCAGCAACCCCAGGGGGGGCCTCACCCAGTTCTTC
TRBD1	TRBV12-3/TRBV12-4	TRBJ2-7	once	CASSVDRAFGEQYF	TGTGCCAGCAGCGTAGACAGGGCCTTCGGGGAGCAGTACTTC
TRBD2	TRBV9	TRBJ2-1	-	CASSPPGGSLYNEQFF	TGTGCCAGCAGCCCCCCGGGCGGGAGTCTCTACAATGAGCAGTTCTTC
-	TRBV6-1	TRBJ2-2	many	CASRGTENTGELFF	TGTGCCAGCCGCGGGACAGAGAACACCGGGGAGCTGTTTTTT
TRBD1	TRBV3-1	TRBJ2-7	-	CASSYRQGAHEQYF	TGTGCCAGCAGCTACAGACAGGGGGCCCACGAGCAGTACTTC
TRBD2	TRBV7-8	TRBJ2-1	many	CASSFRLAGDYNEQFF	TGTGCCAGCAGCTTCCGACTAGCGGGAGATTACAATGAGCAGTTCTTC
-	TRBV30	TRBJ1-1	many	CAWTVNTEAFF	TGTGCCTGGACTGTTAACACTGAAGCTTTCTTT
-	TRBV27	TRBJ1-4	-	CASSLVRYEKLFF	TGTGCCAGCAGTTTAGTTCGGTATGAAAAACTGTTTTTT
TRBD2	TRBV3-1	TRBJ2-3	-	CASSPWGGWEDTQYF	TGTGCCAGCAGCCCCTGGGGAGGGTGGGAAGATACGCAGTATTTT
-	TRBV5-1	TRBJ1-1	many	CASSLESRGGTEAFF	TGCGCCAGCAGCTTGGAGAGCAGGGGTGGCACTGAAGCTTTCTTT
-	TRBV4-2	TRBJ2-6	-	CASSQGTGSGANVLTF	TGTGCCAGCAGCCAAGGAACAGGGTCTGGGGCCAACGTCCTGACTTTC
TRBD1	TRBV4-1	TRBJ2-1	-	CASSQQDREGDEQFF	TGCGCCAGCAGCCAACAGGACAGGGAAGGCGATGAGCAGTTCTTC
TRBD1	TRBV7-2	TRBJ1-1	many	CASSLGQGLTEAFF	TGTGCCAGCAGCTTAGGACAGGGATTGACTGAAGCTTTCTTT
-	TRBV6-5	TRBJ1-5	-	CASRLRDGQPQHF	TGTGCCAGCAGGTTAAGGGACGGTCAGCCCCAGCATTTT
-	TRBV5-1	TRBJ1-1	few	CASSWGGLTGSLNTEAFF	TGCGCCAGCAGCTGGGGGGGGCTAACAGGGAGCCTCAACACTGAAGCTTTCTTT
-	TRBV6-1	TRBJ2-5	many	CASSEGPVRGETQYF	TGTGCCAGCAGTGAAGGTCCGGTACGGGGAGAGACCCAGTACTTC
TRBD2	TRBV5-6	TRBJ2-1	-	CASSLMGGRNEQFF	TGTGCCAGCAGCTTGATGGGGGGGAGGAATGAGCAGTTCTTC
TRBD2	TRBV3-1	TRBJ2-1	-	CASSLRTSACEQFF	TGTGCCAGCAGCCTCCGGACTAGCGCGTGTGAGCAGTTCTTC
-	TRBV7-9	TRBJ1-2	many	CASSLPNGDSVGYTF	TGTGCCAGCAGCTTGCCGAACGGGGATAGTGTGGGCTACACCTTC
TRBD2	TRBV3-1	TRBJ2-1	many	CASTRRGDSYNEQFF	TGTGCCAGCACCCGGCGGGGGGACTCCTACAATGAGCAGTTCTTC
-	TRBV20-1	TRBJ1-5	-	CSAEGQGRNQPQHF	TGCAGTGCGGAGGGGCAGGGACGGAATCAGCCCCAGCATTTT
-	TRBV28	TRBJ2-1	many	CASSLPLDANNEQFF	TGTGCCAGCAGTTTACCGTTGGACGCCAACAATGAGCAGTTCTTC
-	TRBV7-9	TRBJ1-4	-	CASSPQGYELFF	TGTGCCAGCAGCCCTCAGGGCTACGAACTGTTTTTT
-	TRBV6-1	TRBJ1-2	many	CASSDSQYYGYTF	TGTGCCAGCAGTGACAGCCAGTACTATGGCTACACCTTC
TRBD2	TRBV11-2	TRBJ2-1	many	CASSPQSTSGYNEQFF	TGTGCCAGCAGTCCCCAGAGTACTAGCGGATACAATGAGCAGTTCTTC
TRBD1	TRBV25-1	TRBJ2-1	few	CASSDLRDRVKDEQFF	TGTGCCAGCAGTGATCTCCGGGACAGGGTTAAAGATGAGCAGTTCTTC
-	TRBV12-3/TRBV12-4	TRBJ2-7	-	CASNPPWGPHYEQYF	TGTGCCAGCAATCCTCCCTGGGGACCGCACTACGAGCAGTACTTC
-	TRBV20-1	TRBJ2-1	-	CSARVLTLHYNEQFF	TGCAGTGCTAGAGTCCTGACTCTCCACTACAATGAGCAGTTCTTC
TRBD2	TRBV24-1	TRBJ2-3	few	CATSIAGPTDTQYF	TGTGCCACCTCCATAGCGGGGCCCACAGATACGCAGTATTTT
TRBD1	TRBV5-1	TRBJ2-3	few	CASSLRTGWGIDTQYF	TGCGCCAGCAGCTTACGGACAGGATGGGGCATAGATACGCAGTATTTT
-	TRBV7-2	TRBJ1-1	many	CASSTSGAYTEAFF	TGTGCCAGCAGCACCTCGGGGGCGTACACTGAAGCTTTCTTT
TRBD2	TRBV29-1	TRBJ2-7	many	CSAVGTSGSYEQYF	TGCAGCGCAGTAGGGACTAGCGGGTCCTACGAGCAGTACTTC
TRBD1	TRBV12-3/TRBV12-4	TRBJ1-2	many	CASSLWGQGYGYTF	TGTGCCAGCAGTTTGTGGGGACAGGGCTATGGCTACACCTTC
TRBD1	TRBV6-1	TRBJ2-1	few	CASSESDRGNEQFF	TGTGCCAGCAGTGAATCGGACAGGGGGAATGAGCAGTTCTTC
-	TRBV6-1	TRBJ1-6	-	CASSTKRDGVFSPLHF	TGTGCCAGCAGTACCAAACGGGACGGGGTTTTTTCACCCCTCCACTTT
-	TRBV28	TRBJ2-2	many	CASSWGGTGELFF	TGTGCCAGCAGTTGGGGCGGTACCGGGGAGCTGTTTTTT
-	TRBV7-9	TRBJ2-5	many	CASSAGWTDFQETQYF	TGTGCCAGCAGCGCCGGATGGACGGATTTCCAAGAGACCCAGTACTTC
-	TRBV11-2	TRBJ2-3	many	CASSLLVWDTQYF	TGTGCCAGCAGCTTATTGGTATGGGATACGCAGTATTTT
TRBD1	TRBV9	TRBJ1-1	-	CASKSTGGNTEAFF	TGTGCCAGCAAAAGTACAGGGGGGAACACTGAAGCTTTCTTT
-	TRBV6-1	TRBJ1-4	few	CASSEAREDEKLFF	TGTGCCAGCAGTGAAGCTCGGGAGGATGAAAAACTGTTTTTT